This TCR beta chain stems from a study of blood T cell repertoires in COVID-19. Overall study context: In each case, the material was cDNA or gDNA derived from T cells, B-cell-depleted T cells, or PBMCs.

TCRdb keeps only in-frame clones here, not all; method: immunoSEQ multiplex PCR. The sample consists of over 60,000 clones, about 81% of them appearing once. This clone was recorded once. The V end lost 1 base, the J end lost 10 bases, and 10 bases lay between the germline ends. The CDR3 extends over 12 amino acids. Material for sequencing was peripheral blood. This clonotype was sampled from a human donor in a cohort sampled during active COVID-19. The rearrangement joins TRBV12-3 or TRBV12-4 to TRBJ2-5, with a weak D call TRBD2 (5 bases). The CDR3: CASSLGGEVQYF. Written as DNA, the CDR3 is TGTGCCAGCAGTTTAGGGGGAGAGGTCCAGTACTTC.